This paragraph reports one T cell receptor (beta chain). This entry belongs to a study of T cells expressing NK-cell markers. Study as a whole: Sorted CD3+CD56+NKG2C+, CD3+CD56+NKG2C- and CD3+CD56-NKG2C+ T-cell subsets were beta-chain profiled.

UMI-tagged 5'RACE template switching yielded the TCR beta cDNA. TCRdb reworked the 5' RACE reads into one entry per CDR3 protein, no DNA. The repertoire table contains 150,000 or so distinct CDR3 sequences. Germline CDR1 is DFQATT and CDR2 is SNEGSKA (reference sequence). The CDR3 length is 15 residues. The chain is built from TRBV20-1 and TRBJ2-3; TCRdb's D call, TRBD2, is unchecked because there is no DNA. The receptor was derived from a woman aged 18 to 75 in good health. Sequencing was performed on blood T cells: a sorted CD56 or NKG2C T cell subset, CD4+ or CD8+ T cells, or bulk PBMC T cells (not recorded which). The chain's CDR3 is CSARGTSAGADTQYF.